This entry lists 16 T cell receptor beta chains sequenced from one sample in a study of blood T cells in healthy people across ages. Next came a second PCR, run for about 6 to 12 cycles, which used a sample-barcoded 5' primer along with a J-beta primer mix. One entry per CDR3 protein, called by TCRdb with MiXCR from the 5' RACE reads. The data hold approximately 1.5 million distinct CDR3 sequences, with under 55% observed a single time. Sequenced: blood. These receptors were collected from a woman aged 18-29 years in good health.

The CDR3 coding sequence is TGTGCCAGCAGCGACCTGGGAGAGGTTGAAAAACTGTTTTTT. Translating it yields CASSDLGEVEKLFF. The chain is built from TRBV7-9 and TRBJ1-4; D is uncertain. CDR3 length: 14 residues. The V end lost 5 bases, the J end lost 7 bases, and 14 bases lay between the germline ends. Germline CDR1 is SEHNR and CDR2 is FQNEAQ (reference sequence). Together with reference TRBV7-9 and TRBJ1-4, the CDR3 gives the full variable domain: DTGVSQNPRHKITKRGQNVTFRCDPISEHNRLYWYRQTLGQGPEFLTYFQNEAQLEKSRLLSDRFSAERPKGSFSTLEIQRTEQGDSAMYLCASSDLGEVEKLFFGSGTQLSVL.

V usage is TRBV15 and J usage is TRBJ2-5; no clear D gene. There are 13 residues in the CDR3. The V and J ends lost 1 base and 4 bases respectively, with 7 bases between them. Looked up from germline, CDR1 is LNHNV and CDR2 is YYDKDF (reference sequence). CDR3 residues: CATSRAPTETQYF. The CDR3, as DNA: TGTGCCACCAGCAGAGCCCCAACAGAGACCCAGTACTTC.

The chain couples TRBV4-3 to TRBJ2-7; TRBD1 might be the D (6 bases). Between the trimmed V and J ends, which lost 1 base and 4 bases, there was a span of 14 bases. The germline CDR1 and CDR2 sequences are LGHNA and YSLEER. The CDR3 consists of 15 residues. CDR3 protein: CASSQGPGEGYEQYF. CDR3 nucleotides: TGCGCCAGCAGCCAAGGGCCAGGGGAAGGTTACGAGCAGTACTTC.

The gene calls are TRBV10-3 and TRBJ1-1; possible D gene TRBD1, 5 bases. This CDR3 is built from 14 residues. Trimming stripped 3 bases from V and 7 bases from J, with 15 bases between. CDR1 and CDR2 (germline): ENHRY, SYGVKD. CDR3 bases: TGTGCCATCAGTGAATTGGCAGGGAGTGGTGAAGCTTTCTTT. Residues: CAISELAGSGEAFF.

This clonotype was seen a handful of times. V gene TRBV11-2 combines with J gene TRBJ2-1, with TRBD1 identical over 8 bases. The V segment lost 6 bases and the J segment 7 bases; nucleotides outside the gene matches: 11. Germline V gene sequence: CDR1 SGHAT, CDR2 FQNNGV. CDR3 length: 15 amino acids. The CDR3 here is CASSRDRRLSNEQFF. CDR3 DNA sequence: TGTGCCAGCAGTAGGGACAGGAGGCTCAGTAATGAGCAGTTCTTC.

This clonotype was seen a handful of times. CDR3 residues: CASSLALDRGVGETQYF. In nucleotides, the CDR3 is TGCGCCAGCAGCTTGGCCCTGGATCGGGGCGTGGGAGAGACCCAGTACTTC. The chain combines TRBV5-1 with TRBJ2-5; tentatively, D is TRBD1 or TRBD2 (5 bases each). The CDR3 extends over 17 amino acids. The V gene lost 0 bases and the J gene lost 4 bases, with 19 bases spanning the gap. In germline, CDR1 is SGHRS, CDR2 YFSETQ.

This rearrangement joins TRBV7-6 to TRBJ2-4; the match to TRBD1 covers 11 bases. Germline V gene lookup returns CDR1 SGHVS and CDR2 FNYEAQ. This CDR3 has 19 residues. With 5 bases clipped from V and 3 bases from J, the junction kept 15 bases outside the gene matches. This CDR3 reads CASSPHRDRGTLGKNIQYF. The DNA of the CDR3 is TGTGCCAGCAGCCCCCACCGGGACAGGGGGACCTTAGGCAAAAACATTCAGTACTTC.

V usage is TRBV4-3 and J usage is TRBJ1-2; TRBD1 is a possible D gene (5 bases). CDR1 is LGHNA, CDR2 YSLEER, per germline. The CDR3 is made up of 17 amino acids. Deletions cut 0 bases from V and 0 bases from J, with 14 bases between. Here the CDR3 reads CASSQDLGAYSNYGYTF. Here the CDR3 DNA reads TGCGCCAGCAGCCAAGATTTAGGGGCTTATTCTAACTATGGCTACACCTTC.

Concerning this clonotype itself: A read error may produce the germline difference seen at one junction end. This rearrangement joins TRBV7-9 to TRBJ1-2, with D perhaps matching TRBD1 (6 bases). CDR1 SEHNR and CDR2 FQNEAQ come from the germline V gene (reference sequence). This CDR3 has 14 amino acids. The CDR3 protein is CACSSLTGGYGYTF. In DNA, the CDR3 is TGTGCCTGCAGCTCCCTGACAGGAGGCTATGGCTACACCTTC.

The CDR3 bases are TGTGCCAGCAGTTTATTGCCAGGGCGGCGGGACACTGAAGCTTTCTTT. Encoded protein: CASSLLPGRRDTEAFF. The chain combines TRBV27 with TRBJ1-1, with D possibly matching TRBD1 (5 bases). The CDR3 extends over 16 amino acids. Trimming left V 1 base short and J 3 bases short, with 15 bases between. From germline, CDR1 is MNHEY and CDR2 SMNVEV (reference sequence).

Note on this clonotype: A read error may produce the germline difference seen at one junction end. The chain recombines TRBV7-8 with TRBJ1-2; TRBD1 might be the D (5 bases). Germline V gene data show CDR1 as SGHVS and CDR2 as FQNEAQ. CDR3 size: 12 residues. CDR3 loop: CASNLGESGYTF. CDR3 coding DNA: TGTGCCAGCAACTTAGGGGAAAGTGGCTACACCTTC.

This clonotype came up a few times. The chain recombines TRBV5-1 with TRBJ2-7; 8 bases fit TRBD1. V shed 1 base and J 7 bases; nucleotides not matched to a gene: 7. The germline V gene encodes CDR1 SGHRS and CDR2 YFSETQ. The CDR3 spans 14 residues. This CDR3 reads CASSLRQGRTEQYF. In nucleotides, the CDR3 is TGCGCCAGCAGCTTGCGACAGGGGCGTACGGAGCAGTACTTC.

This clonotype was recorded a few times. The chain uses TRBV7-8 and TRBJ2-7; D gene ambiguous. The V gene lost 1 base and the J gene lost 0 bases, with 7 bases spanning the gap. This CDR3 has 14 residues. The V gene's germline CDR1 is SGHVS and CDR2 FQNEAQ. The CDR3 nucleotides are TGTGCCAGCAGCTTAGAGGCAGACTCCTACGAGCAGTACTTC. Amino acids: CASSLEADSYEQYF.

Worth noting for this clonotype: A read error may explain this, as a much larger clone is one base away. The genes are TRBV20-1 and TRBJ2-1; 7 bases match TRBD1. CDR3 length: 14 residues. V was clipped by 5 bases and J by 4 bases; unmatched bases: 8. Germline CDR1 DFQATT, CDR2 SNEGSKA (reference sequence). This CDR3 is CSARQGSKYNEQFF. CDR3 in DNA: TGCAGTGCTCGACAGGGTTCCAAGTACAATGAGCAGTTCTTC.

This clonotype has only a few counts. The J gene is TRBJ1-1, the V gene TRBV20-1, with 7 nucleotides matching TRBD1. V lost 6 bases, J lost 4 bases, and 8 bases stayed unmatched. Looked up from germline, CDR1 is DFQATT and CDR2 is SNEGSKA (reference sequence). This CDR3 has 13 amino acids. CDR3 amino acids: CSADRQGGTEAFF. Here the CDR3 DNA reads TGCAGTGCAGACCGACAGGGAGGCACTGAAGCTTTCTTT.

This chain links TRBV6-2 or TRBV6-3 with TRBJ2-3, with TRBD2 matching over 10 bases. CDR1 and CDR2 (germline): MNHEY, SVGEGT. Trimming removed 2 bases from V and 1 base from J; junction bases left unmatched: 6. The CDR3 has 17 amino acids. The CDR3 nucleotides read TGTGCCAGCAGTTACCGGCTAGCGGGGGCCCGCACAGATACGCAGTATTTT. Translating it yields CASSYRLAGARTDTQYF.